This passage covers 7 T cell receptor beta chains from one sample sequenced in a study of T cell clones after liver transplantation. Some clones are missing from TCRdb's copy, which holds only in-frame ones; the method was immunoSEQ multiplex PCR. This sample has tens of thousands of clones, with under 90% found just once. The specimen was CD4+ T cells from blood, collected roughly 48 months after liver transplant. These receptor sequences come from a human patient who received a liver transplant. Some T cells may be transferred from the graft donor.

This clone was recorded once. This chain uses TRBV30 with TRBJ1-5, with D unresolved. Germline CDR1 and CDR2: GTSNPN and SVGIG (reference sequence). Trimming left V 4 bases short and J 0 bases short, with 7 bases between. The CDR3 loop spans 13 amino acids. The CDR3 region has the DNA TGTGCCTGGACCATAAATAGCAATCAGCCCCAGCATTTT. This translates into CAWTINSNQPQHF.

The gene calls are TRBV19 and TRBJ2-1; 8 bases are shared with TRBD1. The CDR3 is made up of 11 amino acids. V was clipped by 8 bases and J by 12 bases; unmatched bases: 6. Germline V CDR1 and CDR2: LNHDA, SQIVND (reference sequence). The CDR3 DNA is TGTGCCAGTGGGACAGGTCGACTGCAGTTCTTC. Translated: CASGTGRLQFF.

The genes are TRBV2 and TRBJ2-5; 7 bases agree with TRBD2. Trimming removed 11 bases from V and 2 bases from J; junction bases left unmatched: 8. Looked up from germline, CDR1 is SNHLY and CDR2 is FYNNEI. This CDR3 region has 13 residues. The CDR3 reads CAAATSPQETQYF. The CDR3 DNA reads as TGTGCCGCCGCGACTAGCCCACAAGAGACCCAGTACTTC.

This clone has only one observation. CDR3 sequence: CASSYMGAGGNTIYF. The CDR3 coding sequence is TGTGCCAGCAGTTACATGGGGGCAGGAGGAAACACCATATATTTT. The chain uses TRBV6-5 and TRBJ1-3; D possibly corresponds to TRBD1 (6 bases). The CDR3 is 15 residues long. Per the germline V gene, CDR1 is MNHEY and CDR2 is SVGAGI. V lost 2 bases, J lost 4 bases, and 12 bases lay in between.

The chain is built from TRBV5-1 and TRBJ1-4; D is uncertain. V gave up 5 bases and J gave up 3 bases, with 14 bases separating them. Looked up from germline, CDR1 is SGHRS and CDR2 is YFSETQ. The CDR3 totals 15 residues. CDR3 coding DNA: TGCGCCAGCAGATTTGACGGGAGATCTAATGAAAAACTGTTTTTT. This translates into CASRFDGRSNEKLFF.

The rearrangement links TRBV29-1 to TRBJ2-7, with D possibly TRBD1 on 8 matching bases. The CDR3 has 16 residues. Trimming left V 4 bases short and J 1 base short, with 20 bases between. The germline gives CDR1 SQVTM, CDR2 ANQGSEA. The CDR3 sequence is CSVGDRGLGGSYEQYF. The CDR3 nucleotides read TGCAGCGTTGGAGACAGGGGCCTGGGAGGGTCCTACGAGCAGTACTTC.

The chain employs TRBV6-1 and TRBJ1-5, with D uncertain. Germline V gene data show CDR1 as MNHNS and CDR2 as SASEGT. Trimming removed 1 base from V and 6 bases from J, with 7 bases in between. The CDR3 runs to 13 residues. The CDR3 DNA sequence: TGTGCCAGCAGTGAAGAGGGTTTTCAGCCCCAGCATTTT. Its translation: CASSEEGFQPQHF.